A selection of T cell receptor beta chains follows, all from one sample in a study of beta chain features in type 1 diabetes. Generated by immunoSEQ multiplex PCR, the TCRdb table keeps only in-frame clones and is missing some. Here the sample spans around 430,000 clones, 30% being singletons. The source material was naive CD4+ T cells from blood. The receptors shown here come from a young man in good health. The CDR3 runs from the conserved cysteine through the conserved F or W. Each record gives: clone size, V gene, D gene, J gene, CDR3 DNA, CDR3 protein. The D gene is left open where the match is weak. A row's size may be missing; if present it is once, few, many or a size class.

>once|TRBV25-1|-|TRBJ2-7
TGTGCCAGCAGTGGGGGATCCTACGAGCAGTACTTC
CASSGGSYEQYF
>-|TRBV29-1|TRBD1|TRBJ2-5
TGCAGCGTTGGACCAGGGGGAGAGACCCAGTACTTC
CSVGPGGETQYF
>few|TRBV29-1|-|TRBJ2-1
TGCAGCGTTGTAGGTGCCAGTAACTACAATGAGCAGTTCTTC
CSVVGASNYNEQFF
>-|TRBV4-1|-|TRBJ1-2
TGCGCCAGCAGCCCACGGCCGGACTATGGCTACACCTTC
CASSPRPDYGYTF
>few|TRBV29-1|TRBD1|TRBJ2-2
TGCAGCGTTGCCCCCGGGACAGGGCCGAACACCGGGGAGCTGTTTTTT
CSVAPGTGPNTGELFF
>few|TRBV4-1|-|TRBJ2-3
TGCGCCAGCAGCCAAGTAGCAGTAAAGGCAGATACGCAGTATTTT
CASSQVAVKADTQYF
>-|TRBV30|-|TRBJ2-4
TGTGCCTGGTCTCGACTCGCCAAAAACATTCAGTACTTC
CAWSRLAKNIQYF
>-|TRBV29-1|-|TRBJ2-5
TGCAGCGTTGTATGGGGTGGAGAGACCCAGTACTTC
CSVVWGGETQYF
>few|TRBV29-1|-|TRBJ1-2
TGCAGCGCAATACGGGACGGAAATAACTATGGCTACACCTTC
CSAIRDGNNYGYTF
>few|TRBV10-3|-|TRBJ2-6
TGTGCCATCAGGGCCGAAGGGGCCAACGTCCTGACTTTC
CAIRAEGANVLTF
>-|TRBV11-2|-|TRBJ2-7
TGTGCCAGCAGCTTAGCCTACGAGCAGTACTTC
CASSLAYEQYF
>few|TRBV5-1|-|TRBJ2-5
TGCGCCAGCAGCACGGAGTGGGAGACCCAGTACTTC
CASSTEWETQYF
>-|TRBV6-6|-|TRBJ2-5
TGTGCCAGCAGTTACGCCGAGGAGACCCAGTACTTC
CASSYAEETQYF
>-|TRBV14|-|TRBJ1-2
TGTGCCAGCAGCCGACAGGCGAACTATGGCTACACCTTC
CASSRQANYGYTF
>-|TRBV6-1|TRBD2|TRBJ2-2
TGTGCCAGCAGTGCAATGACTAGCCCGTACACCGGGGAGCTGTTTTTT
CASSAMTSPYTGELFF
>few|TRBV2|-|TRBJ2-2
TGTGCCAGCAGACAGGGACAAAACACCGGGGAGCTGTTTTTT
CASRQGQNTGELFF
>-|TRBV6-5|-|TRBJ2-7
TGTGCCAGCAGCCAGGGGACGGCGAGCTCCTACGAGCAGTACTTC
CASSQGTASSYEQYF
>many|TRBV7-2|-|TRBJ2-1
TGTGCCAGCATCAATAGCGTGAGAGCCTACAATGAGCAGTTCTTC
CASINSVRAYNEQFF
>few|TRBV28|TRBD2|TRBJ2-3
TGTGCCAGCAGTCCTCCGACTAGCGGCTGGGATACGCAGTATTTT
CASSPPTSGWDTQYF
>-|TRBV2|-|TRBJ1-2
TGTGCCAGCAGGATTGGGAGCTATGGCTACACCTTC
CASRIGSYGYTF
>few|TRBV4-1|-|TRBJ2-7
TGCGCCAGCAGCCAAGATCAGGGCCCTTCCTACGAGCAGTACTTC
CASSQDQGPSYEQYF
>-|TRBV7-2|TRBD2|TRBJ2-7
TGTGCCAGCAGAACTAGCGGTACCTACGAGCAGTACTTC
CASRTSGTYEQYF
>few|TRBV5-4|-|TRBJ2-5
TGTGCCAGCAGCTTGAGGCTGTACCAAGAGACCCAGTACTTC
CASSLRLYQETQYF
>-|TRBV9|TRBD1|TRBJ2-3
TGTGCCAGCAGCGTAGACAGGGGAGGCACAGATACGCAGTATTTT
CASSVDRGGTDTQYF
>few|TRBV7-9|-|TRBJ2-5
TGTGCCAGCAGCCCTCTGGTAGGGCCCGGGAAGACCCAGTACTTC
CASSPLVGPGKTQYF
>few|TRBV30|-|TRBJ2-2
TGTGCCTGGAGTGTCTCCCAGGGCACCGGGGAGCTGTTTTTT
CAWSVSQGTGELFF
>few|TRBV5-1|-|TRBJ2-5
TGCGCCAGCAGCTTGGTTCCCCCGGAGACCCAGTACTTC
CASSLVPPETQYF
>-|TRBV9|-|TRBJ2-7
TGTGCCAGCAGCCGGGGGATAGACGAGCAGTACTTC
CASSRGIDEQYF
>once|TRBV11-3|-|TRBJ1-1
TGTGCCAGCGGCTCCGGGTCGAGCAGGGCTTTCTTT
CASGSGSSRAFF
>-|TRBV29-1|TRBD1|TRBJ1-2
TGCAGCGTTGTAATGCAGGGGGGCTATGGCTACACCTTC
CSVVMQGGYGYTF
>-|TRBV6-6|TRBD2|TRBJ2-7
TGTGCCAGCAGCCAGACTAGCCCGCAGCCCTACGAGCAGTACTTC
CASSQTSPQPYEQYF
>-|TRBV30|-|TRBJ1-4
TGTGCCTGGAGTGTAAGTGGTGCTAGAGAAAAACTGTTTTTT
CAWSVSGAREKLFF
>few|TRBV14|-|TRBJ2-5
TGTGCCAGCAGCCAGGGGTGGCAGACCCAGTACTTC
CASSQGWQTQYF
>-|TRBV29-1|-|TRBJ2-2
TGCAGCGTTTCAAACGCTCGGGGCACCGGGGAGCTGTTTTTT
CSVSNARGTGELFF
>-|TRBV11-2|-|TRBJ2-5
TGTGCCAGCAGTCCCCGGACTTTTGCACAAGAGACCCAGTACTTC
CASSPRTFAQETQYF
>few|TRBV25-1|-|TRBJ2-7
TGTGCCAGCAGTGAACACCCCACCGAGCAGTACTTC
CASSEHPTEQYF
>-|TRBV9|-|TRBJ1-2
TGTGCCAGCGGACCGGTCGAGCGCGGCTATGGCTACACCTTC
CASGPVERGYGYTF
>-|TRBV29-1|-|TRBJ2-1
TGCAGCGTTGCCAGGGCTTCCTCCTACAATGAGCAGTTCTTC
CSVARASSYNEQFF
>once|TRBV7-2|TRBD2|TRBJ2-7
TGTGCCAGCAGCGCCGACTGGACTAGCAGTTACGAGCAGTACTTC
CASSADWTSSYEQYF
>once|TRBV25-1|TRBD1|TRBJ2-1
TGTGCCAGCAGCCCCCCCCCAGGACAGGGTCCGAATGAGCAGTTCTTC
CASSPPPGQGPNEQFF
>few|TRBV30|TRBD1|TRBJ2-4
TGTGCCTGGAGCCGAGACAGGGGGCAAAACATTCAGTACTTC
CAWSRDRGQNIQYF
>-|TRBV27|-|TRBJ2-7
TGTGCCAGCAGCGCCACAGGGAGGCCCTACGAGCAGTACTTC
CASSATGRPYEQYF
>-|TRBV6-5|TRBD2|TRBJ2-3
TGTGCCAGCGGCCTAGCGGGAGCCGGTACGCAGTATTTT
CASGLAGAGTQYF
>few|TRBV23-1|-|TRBJ2-2
TGCGCCAGTAGTGTTATCCCGGGACGGTCGAACACCGGGGAGCTGTTTTTT
CASSVIPGRSNTGELFF
>few|TRBV6-1|-|TRBJ2-3
TGTGCCAGCAGCGCCGCTGGGACAGATACGCAGTATTTT
CASSAAGTDTQYF
>-|TRBV6-1|-|TRBJ2-1
TGTGCCAGCAGTGGTGGGTCTTACAATGAGCAGTTCTTC
CASSGGSYNEQFF
>few|TRBV7-2|TRBD2|TRBJ2-7
TGTGCCAGCAATTTACTAGCGTCTGCCTACGAGCAGTACTTC
CASNLLASAYEQYF
>-|TRBV7-9|-|TRBJ2-5
TGTGCCAGCAGCTTAAGGATCCAGACGGAGACCCAGTACTTC
CASSLRIQTETQYF
>few|TRBV18|TRBD1|TRBJ1-2
TGTGCCAGCTCACCCGATCGACAGGGGAGAGGCTACACCTTC
CASSPDRQGRGYTF
>-|TRBV10-3|-|TRBJ2-7
TGTGCCATCAGTGGAGGCGGGATCTCCTACGAGCAGTACTTC
CAISGGGISYEQYF
>-|TRBV7-2|TRBD1|TRBJ2-1
TGTGCCAGCAGCCCCTGGACAGGGATCTACAATGAGCAGTTCTTC
CASSPWTGIYNEQFF
>few|TRBV30|-|TRBJ1-5
TGTGCCTGGAGTAGAGGATTGGGCAATCAGCCCCAGCATTTT
CAWSRGLGNQPQHF